The TCR beta chain described here comes from a study of blood T cell repertoires in COVID-19. Study-wide context: T cells, B-cell-depleted T cells, or PBMCs provided the cDNA or gDNA that served as material.

Profiled with immunoSEQ multiplex PCR; TCRdb holds only in-frame clones, not every one. The sample records about 47,000 clones, approximately 84% being singletons. The CDR3 has 15 amino acids. V was pared by 1 base and J by 2 bases, with 11 bases between. CDR1 is LNHDA and CDR2 is SQIVND in the germline V gene (reference sequence). Source material: peripheral blood. The J gene is TRBJ1-2, the V gene TRBV19; no reliable D call. This clonotype was obtained from a man aged 50-60 years with acute or convalescent COVID-19. The CDR3, as DNA: TGTGCCAGTAGTATAGGCGGCAGCGAGAACTATGGCTACACCTTC. This translates into CASSIGGSENYGYTF.